The entry below gives a single T cell receptor (beta chain) sequence along with its context. Its cognate antigen is unknown. Trimming cost V 5 bases and J 1 base; bases outside gene matches: 1. This CDR3 has 14 amino acids. These data belong to a study of T cell repertoires in cytomegalovirus infection. Study outcomes and limitations: In two of eight donors, the top clonotype was HLA-C-restricted CMV-specific.

TCRdb independently ran MiXCR on the reads; one entry per CDR3 protein. The repertoire includes approximately 100,000 distinct CDR3 sequences, more than 20% of them detected once, and about 39% sits in the top ten. This chain connects TRBV12-3 or TRBV12-4 to TRBJ2-3, with 9 bases matching TRBD1. The sequence came from a human donor in good health (CMV status not recorded). Some clones in this sample may be carry-over from other donors' samples. Sequenced sample: CD8+ T cells from PBMCs. The CDR3 bases are TGTGCCAGCAGTGACAGGGGGGGCACAGATACGCAGTATTTT. Protein sequence: CASSDRGGTDTQYF.